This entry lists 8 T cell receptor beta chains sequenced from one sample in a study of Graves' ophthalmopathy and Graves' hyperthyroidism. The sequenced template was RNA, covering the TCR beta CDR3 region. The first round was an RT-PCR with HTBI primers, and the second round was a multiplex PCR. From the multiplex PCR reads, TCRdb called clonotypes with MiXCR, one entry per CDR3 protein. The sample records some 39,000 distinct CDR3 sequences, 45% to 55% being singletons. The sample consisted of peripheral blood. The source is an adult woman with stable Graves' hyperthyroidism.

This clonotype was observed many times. CDR3 amino acids: CASSESGLAGGPQETQYF. In DNA form, the CDR3 reads TGCGCCAGCAGTGAGTCGGGACTAGCGGGGGGACCCCAAGAGACCCAGTACTTC. The chain carries TRBV10-2 and TRBJ2-5; 15 positions match TRBD2. V lost 0 bases, J lost 1 base, and 3 bases stayed unmatched. The CDR3 totals 18 residues. Germline V gene sequence: CDR1 WSHSY, CDR2 SAAADI.

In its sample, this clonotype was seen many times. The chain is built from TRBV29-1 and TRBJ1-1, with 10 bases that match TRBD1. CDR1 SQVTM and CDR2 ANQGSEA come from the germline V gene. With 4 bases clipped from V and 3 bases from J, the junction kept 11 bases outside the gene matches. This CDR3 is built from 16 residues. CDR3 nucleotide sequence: TGCAGCGTTGCCTCCGGGACAGGGGTTGGATACACTGAAGCTTTCTTT. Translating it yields CSVASGTGVGYTEAFF.

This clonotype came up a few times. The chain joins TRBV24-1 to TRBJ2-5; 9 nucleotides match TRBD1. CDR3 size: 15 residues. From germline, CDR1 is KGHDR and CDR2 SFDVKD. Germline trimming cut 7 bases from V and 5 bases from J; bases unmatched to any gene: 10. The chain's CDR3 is CATSPGQGRIETQYF. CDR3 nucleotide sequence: TGTGCCACCAGCCCGGGACAGGGAAGGATTGAGACCCAGTACTTC.

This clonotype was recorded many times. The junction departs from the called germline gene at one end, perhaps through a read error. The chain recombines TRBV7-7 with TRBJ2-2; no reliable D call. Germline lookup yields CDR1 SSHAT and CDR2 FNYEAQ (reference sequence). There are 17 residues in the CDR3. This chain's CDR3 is CASSLAWGQMDTGELFF. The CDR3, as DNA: TGTGCTAGCAGCTTAGCATGGGGTCAGATGGACACCGGGGAGCTGTTTTTT.

The DNA for the CDR3 is TGCGCCAGCAGCTTGGGCAGGACGAACACTGAAGCTTTCTTT. It translates to CASSLGRTNTEAFF. J is TRBJ1-1 and V is TRBV5-1; no clear D gene. Germline values: CDR1 SGHRS, CDR2 YFSETQ. The CDR3 extends over 14 amino acids. V dropped 0 bases and J dropped 1 base, with 7 bases sitting between them.

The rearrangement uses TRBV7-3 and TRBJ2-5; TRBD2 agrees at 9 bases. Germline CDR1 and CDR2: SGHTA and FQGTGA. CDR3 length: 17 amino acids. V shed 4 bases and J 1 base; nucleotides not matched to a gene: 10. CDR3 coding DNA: TGTGCCAGCAGCTCTCCGGGGCTAGCGGGACCCCAAGAGACCCAGTACTTC. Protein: CASSSPGLAGPQETQYF.

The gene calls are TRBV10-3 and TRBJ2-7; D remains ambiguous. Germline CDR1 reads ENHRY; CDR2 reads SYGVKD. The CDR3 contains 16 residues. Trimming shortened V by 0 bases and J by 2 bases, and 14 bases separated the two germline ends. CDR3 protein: CAISESTASRTYEQYF. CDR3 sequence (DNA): TGTGCCATCAGTGAGTCTACGGCCAGTCGGACCTACGAGCAGTACTTC.

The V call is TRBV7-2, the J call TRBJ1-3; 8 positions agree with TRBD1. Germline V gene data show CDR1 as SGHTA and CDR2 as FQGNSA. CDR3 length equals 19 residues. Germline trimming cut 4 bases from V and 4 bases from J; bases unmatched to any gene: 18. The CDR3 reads CASSSIMGTWTGRGNTIYF. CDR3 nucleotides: TGTGCCAGCAGCTCGATTATGGGGACGTGGACAGGGCGGGGAAACACCATATATTTT.